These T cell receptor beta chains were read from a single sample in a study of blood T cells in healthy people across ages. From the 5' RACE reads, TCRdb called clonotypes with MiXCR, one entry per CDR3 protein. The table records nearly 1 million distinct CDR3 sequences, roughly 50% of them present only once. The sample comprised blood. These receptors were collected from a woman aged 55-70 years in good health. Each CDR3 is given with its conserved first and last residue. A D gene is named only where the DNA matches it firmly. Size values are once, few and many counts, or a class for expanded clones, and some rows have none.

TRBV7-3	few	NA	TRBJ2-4	CASSLSGLGFQYF	TGTGCCAGCAGCTTAAGTGGGCTCGGTTTTCAGTACTTC
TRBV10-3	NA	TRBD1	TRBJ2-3	CAINPDRARTDTQYF	TGTGCCATCAACCCGGACAGGGCCCGCACAGATACGCAGTATTTT
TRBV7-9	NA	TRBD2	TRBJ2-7	CASSFLGGRARSEQYF	TGTGCCAGCAGCTTTCTAGGCGGGAGGGCAAGAAGCGAGCAGTACTTC
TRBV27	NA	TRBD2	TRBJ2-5	CAIYHVGERLAGVGETQYF	TGTGCCATCTATCACGTGGGGGAAAGGCTAGCGGGAGTCGGAGAGACCCAGTACTTC
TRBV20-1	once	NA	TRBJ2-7	CSARDRVEGYTEQYF	TGCAGTGCTAGAGATCGGGTAGAGGGGTACACTGAGCAGTACTTC
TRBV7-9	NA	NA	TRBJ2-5	CASSLAAAGIQTQYF	TGTGCCAGCAGCTTAGCGGCGGCGGGGATACAGACCCAGTACTTC
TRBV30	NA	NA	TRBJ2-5	CAWSVRSGQTQYF	TGTGCCTGGAGTGTACGTAGCGGTCAGACCCAGTACTTC
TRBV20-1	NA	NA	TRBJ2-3	CSALRPGGTDTQYF	TGCAGTGCTCTTCGGCCCGGAGGTACAGATACGCAGTATTTT
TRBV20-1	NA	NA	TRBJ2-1	CSAPRGGGSYNEQFF	TGCAGTGCTCCTCGAGGGGGAGGATCCTACAATGAGCAGTTCTTC
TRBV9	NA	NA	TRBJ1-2	CASSVALGRGSDPGYTF	TGTGCCAGCAGCGTAGCTCTAGGCCGGGGTTCTGATCCCGGCTACACCTTC
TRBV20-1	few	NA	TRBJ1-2	CSASRLANYGYTF	TGCAGTGCTAGTCGTTTAGCTAACTATGGCTACACCTTC
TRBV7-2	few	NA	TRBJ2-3	CASSLLANIDTQYF	TGTGCCAGCAGCTTGCTAGCGAATATAGATACGCAGTATTTT
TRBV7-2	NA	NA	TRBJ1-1	CASSPPRAEAFF	TGTGCCAGCAGCCCTCCGCGCGCTGAAGCTTTCTTT
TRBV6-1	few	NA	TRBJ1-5	CASSASIRPQHF	TGTGCCAGCAGTGCGAGCATCCGGCCCCAGCATTTT
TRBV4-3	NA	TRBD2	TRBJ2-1	CASSQVGPGLAGGSNERFF	TGCGCCAGCAGCCAAGTGGGTCCGGGACTAGCGGGAGGTTCGAATGAGCGGTTCTTC
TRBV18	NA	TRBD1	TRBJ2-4	CASSPRGGQAYKQYF	TGTGCCAGCTCACCACGTGGAGGACAGGCGTACAAGCAGTACTTC
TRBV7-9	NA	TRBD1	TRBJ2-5	CASSSRQGSMETQYF	TGTGCCAGCAGCTCCAGACAGGGTAGTATGGAGACCCAGTACTTC
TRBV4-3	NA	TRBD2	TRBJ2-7	CASSATGTSGANEQYF	TGCGCCAGCAGCGCGACCGGGACTAGCGGGGCCAACGAGCAGTACTTC
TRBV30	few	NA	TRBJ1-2	CAWAYGTANTF	NA
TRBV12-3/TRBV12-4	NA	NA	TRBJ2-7	CASSYGGLATYEQYF	TGTGCCAGCAGTTATGGGGGTTTGGCGACCTACGAGCAGTACTTC
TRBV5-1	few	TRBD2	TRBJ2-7	CASSLTSGGSWEQYF	TGCGCCAGCAGCTTGACTAGCGGGGGCTCCTGGGAGCAGTACTTC
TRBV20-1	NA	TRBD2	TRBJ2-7	CSANPPGLAGNEQYF	TGCAGTGCTAATCCACCGGGACTAGCGGGGAACGAGCAGTACTTC
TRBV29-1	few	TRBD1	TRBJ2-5	CSVEDSRDRKYF	TGCAGCGTTGAGGACTCTCGGGACAGGAAGTACTTC
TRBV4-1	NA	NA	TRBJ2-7	CASSQDEAVYYEQYF	TGCGCCAGCAGCCAAGATGAAGCAGTATACTACGAGCAGTACTTC
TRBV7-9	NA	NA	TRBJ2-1	CASSPKRRQSNEQFF	TGTGCCAGCAGCCCCAAGCGACGGCAAAGCAATGAGCAGTTCTTC
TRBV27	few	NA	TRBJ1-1	CASSGRGAEAFF	TGTGCCAGCAGCGGTCGGGGGGCTGAAGCTTTCTTT
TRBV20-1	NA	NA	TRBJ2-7	CSARGSGTYEQYF	TGCAGTGCTAGAGGTAGCGGAACCTACGAGCAGTACTTC
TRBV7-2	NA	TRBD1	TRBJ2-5	CASSFVRGETQYF	TGTGCCAGCAGCTTTGTCAGGGGGGAGACCCAGTACTTC
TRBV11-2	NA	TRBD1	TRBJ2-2	CASSSLAGLQGARTGELFF	TGTGCCAGCAGCTCGTTAGCAGGACTACAGGGGGCAAGAACCGGGGAGCTGTTTTTT
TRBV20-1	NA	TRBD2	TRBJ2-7	CSAIGLAGGGGLYNEQYF	TGCAGTGCAATCGGACTAGCGGGAGGCGGGGGCCTCTACAATGAGCAGTACTTC
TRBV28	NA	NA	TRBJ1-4	CASSLYGTDPDTEKLFF	TGTGCCAGCAGTTTATATGGCACCGATCCCGATACTGAAAAACTGTTTTTT
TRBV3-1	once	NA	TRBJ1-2	CASSPPQWAYGHTF	TGTGCCAGCAGCCCCCCGCAGTGGGCCTATGGCCACACCTTC
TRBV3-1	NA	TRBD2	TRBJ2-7	CASSQASLAGVLHEQYF	TGTGCCAGCAGCCAAGCCTCGCTCGCGGGAGTTCTTCACGAGCAGTACTTC
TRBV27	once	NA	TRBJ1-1	CASRGGRGHTEAFF	TGTGCCAGCAGGGGCGGGAGGGGTCATACTGAAGCTTTCTTT